The 28 T cell receptor beta chains presented below share a single source sample, sequenced in a study of T cells in localized non-small cell lung cancer. Sequencing used immunoSEQ multiplex PCR; TCRdb keeps in-frame clones, though not all of them. The sample lists about 78,000 clones, approximately 84% seen once, with 2.5% to 3% in the top ten. The material sequenced was peripheral blood, taken before any cancer treatment. The receptors here all came from a man aged 40 to 69 with stage I lung adenocarcinoma.

V usage is TRBV2 and J usage is TRBJ1-4, with D possibly matching TRBD1 (6 bases). Trimming took off 7 bases at V and 12 bases at J, with 21 bases between the two ends. CDR3 size: 14 residues. Germline lookup yields CDR1 SNHLY and CDR2 FYNNEI. The CDR3 coding sequence is TGTGCCAGCAAGGGGGGACGGGGGCCCCTGGAACTGTTTTTT. Translating it yields CASKGGRGPLELFF.

This clone was seen just once. This rearrangement joins TRBV30 to TRBJ1-1; D perhaps matches TRBD1 (5 bases). This CDR3 region has 13 residues. The V end lost 2 bases, the J end lost 0 bases, and 7 bases lay between the germline ends. Germline lookup yields CDR1 GTSNPN and CDR2 SVGIG (reference sequence). DNA for the CDR3: TGTGCCTGGAGTAACAGGATGAACACTGAAGCTTTCTTT. Protein product: CAWSNRMNTEAFF.

This clone was detected only a few times. This rearrangement joins TRBV5-1 to TRBJ1-1; no clear D. Germline-derived CDR1 and CDR2 are SGHRS and YFSETQ. CDR3 length: 13 amino acids. Trimming left V 1 base short and J 5 bases short, with 9 bases between. CDR3 protein: CASSLNRKTEAFF. For the CDR3, the DNA is TGCGCCAGCAGCTTGAATAGAAAGACTGAAGCTTTCTTT.

The chain joins TRBV4-1 to TRBJ1-2; 8 bases match TRBD1. V was pared by 4 bases and J by 3 bases, with 10 bases of the junction left unmatched. The CDR3 has 16 amino acids. The germline CDR1 and CDR2 sequences are MGHRA and YSYEKL. In nucleotides, the CDR3 is TGCGCCAGCAGCCTCCGAGTTGGGACAGGCGACTATGGCTACACCTTC. As protein: CASSLRVGTGDYGYTF.

The chain combines TRBV2 with TRBJ1-2; 8 positions match TRBD1. The CDR3 totals 12 residues. Germline CDR1 SNHLY, CDR2 FYNNEI. V was pared by 6 bases and J by 8 bases, with 5 bases of the junction left unmatched. The CDR3 spells CASRTGAVGYTF. The CDR3 DNA reads as TGTGCCAGCAGGACAGGGGCTGTAGGCTACACCTTC.

V gene TRBV27 combines with J gene TRBJ2-3, with 11 positions matching TRBD2. This CDR3 region has 13 residues. Germline CDR1 is MNHEY and CDR2 is SMNVEV (reference sequence). V lost 3 bases to trimming and J lost 11 bases; unmatched junction nucleotides: 4. CDR3 sequence (DNA): TGTGCCAGCAGTTTTGGCCTAGCGGGAGGGCAGTATTTT. It codes for CASSFGLAGGQYF.

This chain connects TRBV19 to TRBJ1-3; TRBD1 matches 10 bases. The CDR3 covers 14 residues. Trimming cost V 8 bases and J 2 bases; bases outside gene matches: 3. Per germline, CDR1 LNHDA and CDR2 SQIVND (reference sequence). CDR3 in DNA: TGTGCCAGTTGGGACAGGGGAACTGGAAACACCATATATTTT. Translation gives CASWDRGTGNTIYF.

V is TRBV11-1 and J is TRBJ1-4; 7 nucleotides match TRBD1. The CDR3 is made up of 19 amino acids. Trimming removed 7 bases from V and 0 bases from J; junction bases left unmatched: 17. CDR1 is SGHAT, CDR2 FQDESV, per germline (reference sequence). The CDR3 sequence is CASKLVMGQISSTNEKLFF. CDR3 in DNA: TGTGCCAGCAAACTTGTGATGGGACAGATCTCTTCAACTAATGAAAAACTGTTTTTT.

The chain employs TRBV18 and TRBJ2-1, with 8 bases lining up with TRBD2. The CDR3 spans 16 residues. J lost 7 bases, V lost 1 base, and 9 bases had no gene match. The germline V gene encodes CDR1 KGHSH and CDR2 LQKENI. The CDR3 DNA follows: TGTGCCAGCTCACCACGAGCGGGAGCAACTGGGAATGAGCAGTTCTTC. This sequence encodes CASSPRAGATGNEQFF.

The rearrangement joins TRBV6-5 to TRBJ2-7; D uncertain. CDR1 MNHEY and CDR2 SVGAGI come from the germline V gene. The CDR3 totals 14 residues. V shed 1 base and J shed 2 bases, with 9 bases lying between them. The CDR3 DNA reads as TGTGCCAGCAGTTACTGGCAGGAAGCCTACGAGCAGTACTTC. Translating it yields CASSYWQEAYEQYF.

To note about this clone: At one of its ends the junction is not consistent with the germline gene, which may arise from a read error. The chain couples TRBV5-3 to TRBJ2-3; D is possibly TRBD2 (6 bases). TRBV5-3 is assigned to the ORF class and has an uncertain function. The CDR3 has 13 residues. CDR3 sequence (DNA): TGTGCCAGCAGCTTGGGGGGAACAGATACGCAGTATTTT. Protein: CASSLGGTDTQYF.

This chain joins TRBV5-6 and TRBJ1-2; a weak D match, TRBD1 (5 bases). Trimming pared 7 bases from V and 4 bases from J, leaving 23 bases between. The CDR3 sequence is 16 residues long. Germline V CDR1 and CDR2: SGHDT, YYEEEE. CDR3 in DNA: TGTGCCAGCGGGTCTCTGGGGGAGATGAAGTCCTATGGCTACACCTTC. It is translated as CASGSLGEMKSYGYTF.

The V gene is TRBV7-8, the J gene TRBJ2-7, with 7 positions matching TRBD2. The CDR3 consists of 15 residues. The V and J ends lost 0 bases and 4 bases, in that order; junction bases with no gene match: 6. Germline CDR1 and CDR2: SGHVS and FQNEAQ. The CDR3 region has the DNA TGTGCCAGCAGCTTAGCGAGCGGGACTAAATACGAGCAGTACTTC. It specifies CASSLASGTKYEQYF.

The rearrangement joins TRBV7-3 to TRBJ2-3; D possibly uses TRBD1 or TRBD2 (5 bases each). Trimming removed 1 base from V and 1 base from J, with 27 bases in between. Germline V gene sequence: CDR1 SGHTA, CDR2 FQGTGA. The CDR3 is made up of 21 amino acids. The CDR3 DNA reads as TGTGCCAGCAGCTTAAAGGTTGCGGGCGACTATAAAGACAGCCGCACAGATACGCAGTATTTT. This sequence encodes CASSLKVAGDYKDSRTDTQYF.

The chain is built from TRBV7-2 and TRBJ2-3; 7 bases map to TRBD1. After removal of 2 bases from V and 4 bases from J, the junction contained 12 bases not matched to a gene. Germline loops: CDR1 SGHTA, CDR2 FQGNSA. This CDR3 has 17 residues. The CDR3 DNA reads as TGTGCCAGCAGCTTACTAGGACAGGTACGGAGTGCAGATACGCAGTATTTT. Its protein product is CASSLLGQVRSADTQYF.

In nucleotides, the CDR3 is TGTGCCAGCAGTCCGTCAGGGAACACTGAAGCTTTCTTT. This encodes CASSPSGNTEAFF. The chain uses TRBV27 and TRBJ1-1, with D unresolved. The CDR3 is made up of 13 amino acids. Germline assignment: CDR1 MNHEY and CDR2 SMNVEV (reference sequence). Trimming pared 5 bases from V and 1 base from J, leaving 8 bases between.

The rearrangement uses TRBV5-1 and TRBJ2-2; D tentatively reads TRBD1 or TRBD2 (6 bases each). CDR1 and CDR2 (germline): SGHRS, YFSETQ. The germline V and J ends were trimmed by 5 bases and 0 bases, with 11 bases remaining between them. The CDR3 runs to 15 residues. The CDR3 reads CASRRGDTNTGELFF. CDR3 nucleotide sequence: TGCGCCAGCAGGAGGGGGGATACGAACACCGGGGAGCTGTTTTTT. Full variable domain (missing parts from reference TRBV5-1 and TRBJ2-2): KAGVTQTPRYLIKTRGQQVTLSCSPISGHRSVSWYQQTPGQGLQFLFEYFSETQRNKGNFPGRFSGRQFSNSRSEMNVSTLELGDSALYLCASRRGDTNTGELFFGEGSRLTVL.

This clone occurred once. The chain is built from TRBV7-2 and TRBJ2-7; 11 positions agree with TRBD2. Trimming at V came to 2 bases and at J to 0 bases, leaving 9 bases not matched to a gene. CDR3 size: 18 residues. Germline lookup yields CDR1 SGHTA and CDR2 FQGNSA. CDR3: CASSLRGTSGRYSYEQYF. The CDR3 nucleotides are TGTGCCAGCAGCTTAAGGGGGACTAGCGGAAGATACTCCTACGAGCAGTACTTC.

The CDR3 loop is CASRSSGSVETQYF. The DNA of the CDR3 is TGTGCCAGCAGGTCTAGCGGGAGTGTAGAGACCCAGTACTTC. The chain recombines TRBV2 with TRBJ2-5; 10 bases line up with TRBD2. V was pared by 6 bases and J by 4 bases, with 5 bases of the junction left unmatched. The germline gives CDR1 SNHLY, CDR2 FYNNEI. The CDR3 totals 14 residues.

This rearrangement joins TRBV6-1 to TRBJ1-3; TRBD1 aligns across 7 bases. V was clipped by 7 bases and J by 6 bases; unmatched bases: 6. Germline-derived CDR1 and CDR2 are MNHNS and SASEGT. The length of the CDR3 is 13 residues. The CDR3 loop reads CASKQGQKNTIYF. For the CDR3, the DNA is TGTGCCAGCAAACAGGGGCAAAAAAACACCATATATTTT.

The V call is TRBV27, the J call TRBJ1-4; TRBD1 agrees at 8 bases. The CDR3 loop spans 19 amino acids. CDR1 MNHEY and CDR2 SMNVEV come from the germline V gene (reference sequence). V trimming: 3 bases; J trimming: 8 bases; junction bases outside the gene matches: 20. CDR3 residues: CASSFGSVARTGSPEKLFF. The DNA of the CDR3 is TGTGCCAGCAGTTTCGGTAGCGTAGCACGGACAGGGTCTCCGGAAAAACTGTTTTTT.

V usage is TRBV7-6 and J usage is TRBJ2-1; D unresolved. Germline V gives CDR1 SGHVS, CDR2 FNYEAQ. The ends were cut back, 5 bases at V and 4 bases at J, with 9 bases in the middle. This CDR3 has 13 residues. CDR3 in amino acids: CASSRTGYNEQFF. CDR3 sequence (DNA): TGTGCCAGCAGCCGAACCGGGTACAATGAGCAGTTCTTC.

The chain couples TRBV11-3 to TRBJ2-2; 7 nucleotides align to TRBD2. CDR1 is SGHNT and CDR2 is YENEEA in the germline V gene. V shed 5 bases, J shed 6 bases, and the junction held 9 bases outside the gene matches. This CDR3 is 15 amino acids long. The CDR3: CASSPGGGGAGELFF. The DNA for the CDR3 is TGTGCCAGCAGCCCGGGAGGCGGGGGTGCCGGGGAGCTGTTTTTT.

This chain connects TRBV7-8 to TRBJ2-2; D gene ambiguous. V was clipped by 4 bases and J by 9 bases, with 15 bases between them. CDR1 is SGHVS, CDR2 FQNEAQ, per germline. The CDR3 sequence is 14 residues long. The DNA for the CDR3 is TGTGCCAGCAGCTCCCTAGTGGGGAACCGGGAGCTGTTTTTT. It encodes CASSSLVGNRELFF.

This clone was found once. This chain joins TRBV18 and TRBJ1-5; possibly TRBD1 for D (5 bases). CDR3 size: 14 residues. V dropped 2 bases and J dropped 7 bases, with 12 bases sitting between them. CDR1 is KGHSH, CDR2 LQKENI, per germline. CDR3 sequence reads: CASSPWGGEQPQHF. DNA of the CDR3: TGTGCCAGCTCACCATGGGGGGGGGAGCAGCCCCAGCATTTT.

CDR3 DNA: TGCGCCAGCACCCCACAGGGTGTCCAAGAGACCCAGTACTTC. Protein product: CASTPQGVQETQYF. The rearrangement joins TRBV5-1 to TRBJ2-5; D is possibly TRBD1 (6 bases). V gave up 6 bases and J gave up 1 base, with 13 bases separating them. This CDR3 has 14 amino acids. The germline V gene encodes CDR1 SGHRS and CDR2 YFSETQ.

This clone was found once. The chain links TRBV7-8 to TRBJ2-7; D remains unclear. Germline CDR1 reads SGHVS; CDR2 reads FQNEAQ. This CDR3 has 14 amino acids. V was trimmed by 5 bases and J by 3 bases, leaving 14 bases between them. The CDR3 nucleotides are TGTGCCAGCAGCCTAACAAATACGCGCTACGAGCAGTACTTC. Amino acids: CASSLTNTRYEQYF.

The rearrangement joins TRBV27 to TRBJ1-6, with no clear D. CDR3 length: 14 amino acids. Trimming left V 4 bases short and J 5 bases short, with 9 bases between. Per the germline V gene, CDR1 is MNHEY and CDR2 is SMNVEV (reference sequence). In DNA form, the CDR3 reads TGTGCCAGCAGTTCCGGGAGGAATAATTCACCCCTCCACTTT. Translating gives CASSSGRNNSPLHF.